This TCR beta chain was sequenced for a study of T cells after yellow fever vaccination. Notes on the study in general: Researchers cautioned that FACS-sorted repertoires could harbor abundant clonotypes contaminating from the bulk population.

V shed 3 bases and J shed 0 bases, with 6 bases lying between them. This CDR3 is 13 amino acids long. The germline gives CDR1 LNHDA, CDR2 SQIVND (reference sequence). TCRdb independently ran MiXCR on the 5' RACE reads; one entry per CDR3 protein. The table has a few hundred thousand distinct CDR3 sequences, approximately 8% seen once. Only a few counts were recorded for this clonotype. The antigen is unknown. The genes are TRBV19 and TRBJ2-7, with TRBD1 as a possible D gene (6 bases). The sample in question was PBMCs, obtained more than 35 days after the first yellow fever vaccination. The origin of this receptor is a man between 18 and 35 years old who received the YFV17D yellow fever vaccine. DNA for the CDR3: TGTGCCAGTAGTATGGACAGCTCCTACGAGCAGTACTTC. Translated: CASSMDSSYEQYF.